This T cell receptor (beta chain) came from a study of CD8 T cells in ankylosing spondylitis. Findings and caveats of the study: Made up of about eight highly homologous variants, a TCR beta motif appeared characteristic of ankylosing spondylitis blood. Existing reports had already noted some motif variants in reactive arthritis synovial fluid and blood. In ankylosing spondylitis patients, matched synovial fluid reportedly showed significant enrichment of disease-linked clones.

A remark on this clonotype: Antigen specificity is unknown.

The CDR3 contains 18 residues. CDR1 and CDR2 (germline): SGHTA, FQGTGA. With 4 bases clipped from V and 1 base from J, the junction kept 6 bases outside the gene matches. Making use of molecular barcodes, quantitative 5'-RACE generated TCR beta libraries. TCRdb re-derived calls from the 5' RACE reads in MiXCR, one entry per CDR3 protein. Of about 400,000 distinct CDR3 sequences in the sample, 20% to 25% are singletons; the top ten hold less than 15%. The sequence was collected from a male donor with ankylosing spondylitis or in good health (not recorded which). V usage is TRBV7-3 and J usage is TRBJ2-6; 11 nucleotides agree with TRBD1. Sequenced: blood, either unsorted or a sorted T cell fraction (not recorded which). DNA of the CDR3: TGTGCCAGCAGCTCCCTTGGACAGGGGGCTTCTGGGGCCAACGTCCTGACTTTC. It specifies CASSSLGQGASGANVLTF.